These T cell receptor beta chains were read from a single sample in a study of T cell responses to AZD1222 COVID-19 vaccine. TCRdb keeps only in-frame clones here, not all; method: immunoSEQ multiplex PCR. The sample includes more than 85,000 clones, approximately 84% of them seen just once. The sample was peripheral blood, taken 28 days after the second AZD1222 dose. Receptors were obtained from an adult who received the AZD1222 COVID-19 vaccine. The CDR3 runs from the conserved cysteine through the conserved F or W. Each record gives: J gene, CDR3 length, V gene, D gene, CDR3 DNA, CDR3 protein. A D gene is named only where the DNA matches it firmly.

J: TRBJ2-2
length: 17
V: TRBV19
D: TRBD1
DNA: TGTGCCAGTAGTATAGTGACAGGGGGCGCGAACACCGGGGAGCTGTTTTTT
CDR3: CASSIVTGGANTGELFF

J: TRBJ1-2
length: 15
V: TRBV10-3
D: .
DNA: TGTGCCATCAGTGAGTCTAATTGGGGAAATGACGGCTACACCTTC
CDR3: CAISESNWGNDGYTF

J: TRBJ1-3
length: 14
V: TRBV5-6
D: .
DNA: TGTGCCAGCAGCTTGGGAGGATCCGGGGGGACCATATATTTT
CDR3: CASSLGGSGGTIYF

J: TRBJ2-3
length: 15
V: TRBV6-5
D: .
DNA: TGTGCCAGCAGCCCAGGGACCCCCAGAACAGATACGCAGTATTTT
CDR3: CASSPGTPRTDTQYF

J: TRBJ1-1
length: 14
V: TRBV6-1
D: .
DNA: TGTGCCAGCAGTGAAATCGCCAGAGGAGGGTTGGCTTTCTTT
CDR3: CASSEIARGGLAFF

J: TRBJ1-5
length: 15
V: TRBV2
D: .
DNA: TGTGCCAGCAGTGTAACGGGTACGGGCAATCAGCCCCAGCATTTT
CDR3: CASSVTGTGNQPQHF

J: TRBJ1-2
length: 14
V: TRBV27
D: .
DNA: TGTGCCAGCAGCTCCCCCCAAATGGGGTATGGCTACACCTTC
CDR3: CASSSPQMGYGYTF

J: TRBJ1-2
length: 14
V: TRBV5-1
D: .
DNA: TGCGCCAGCAGCACCGAGGACAGATTCTATGGCTACACCTTC
CDR3: CASSTEDRFYGYTF

J: TRBJ2-4
length: 16
V: TRBV3-1/TRBV3-2
D: .
DNA: TGTGCCAGCAGCCAAGGTCTGGTGGGGGTGGAAAACATTCAGTACTTC
CDR3: CASSQGLVGVENIQYF

J: TRBJ2-7
length: 11
V: TRBV7-9
D: .
DNA: TGTGCCAGCAGCCGGACTGGCGAGCAGTACTTC
CDR3: CASSRTGEQYF